Shown below are 24 T cell receptor beta chains from a single sample sequenced in a study of cytomegalovirus exposure and HLA in healthy donors. The PCR contained 60 Vbeta and 13 Jbeta primers. TCRdb's copy holds only in-frame clones and misses some; the assay was immunoSEQ multiplex PCR. The repertoire has some 150,000 clones, about 65% of them found once; the top ten carry approximately 3%. The specimen was PBMCs. These receptors came from a woman aged 25 to 39 in good health and CMV-seronegative.

The chain joins TRBV2 to TRBJ2-3; a possible D gene is TRBD2 (6 bases). The CDR3 consists of 17 residues. The germline gives CDR1 SNHLY, CDR2 FYNNEI. V dropped 2 bases and J dropped 4 bases, with 19 bases sitting between them. The CDR3 region has the DNA TGTGCCAGCAGTGAATCCCAGGTGTGGAGGGGCCCAGATACGCAGTATTTT. The encoded protein is CASSESQVWRGPDTQYF.

The V call is TRBV28, the J call TRBJ2-7, with unresolved D. The CDR3 covers 13 residues. Between the trimmed V and J ends, which lost 4 bases and 3 bases, there was a span of 10 bases. CDR1 and CDR2 (germline): MDHEN, SYDVKM. This CDR3 is CASSSGYNYEQYF. CDR3 sequence (DNA): TGTGCCAGCAGTTCCGGTTATAACTACGAGCAGTACTTC.

The chain recombines TRBV5-4 with TRBJ2-3; 8 bases are a match to TRBD2. V lost 4 bases and J lost 1; bases outside the gene matches: 8. CDR1 is SGHNT and CDR2 is YYREEE in the germline V gene (reference sequence). The CDR3 covers 16 residues. The CDR3 DNA follows: TGTGCCAGCAGCACGTTACTAGCGGAGGGCACAGATACGCAGTATTTT. Protein product: CASSTLLAEGTDTQYF.

The chain combines TRBV7-7 with TRBJ2-3, with TRBD2 identical over 11 bases. The length of the CDR3 is 16 residues. The germline CDR1 and CDR2 sequences are SSHAT and FNYEAQ (reference sequence). The V and J ends lost 3 bases and 1 base, in that order; junction bases with no gene match: 3. CDR3 DNA sequence: TGTGCCAGCAGCTTGAGTAGCGGGGGGGGCACAGATACGCAGTATTTT. Its translation is CASSLSSGGGTDTQYF.

J is TRBJ1-2 and V is TRBV5-5; TRBD1 might be the D (6 bases). Germline values: CDR1 SGHKS, CDR2 YYEKEE (reference sequence). Between the trimmed V and J ends, which lost 3 bases and 4 bases, there was a span of 13 bases. The CDR3 has 14 amino acids. Here the CDR3 reads CASSSGHRRYGYTF. The CDR3 DNA reads TGTGCCAGCAGCTCGGGACATCGCCGCTATGGCTACACCTTC.

About this clone: Relative to the germline gene, one junction end is altered; a read error may explain this. This chain links TRBV29-1 with TRBJ2-5, with D unresolved. In germline, CDR1 is SQVTM, CDR2 ANQGSEA. This CDR3 is 11 amino acids long. The CDR3 region is CSVSRQESQYF. In nucleotides, the CDR3 is TGCAGCGTTTCGCGGCAAGAGAGCCAGTACTTC.

This chain links TRBV6-1 with TRBJ2-5; D is perhaps TRBD2 (6 bases). The V end was cut by 2 bases, the J end by 7 bases, with 14 bases between. CDR1 is MNHNS and CDR2 is SASEGT in the germline V gene. The CDR3 is 14 amino acids. The CDR3 here is CASSERSRGGTQYF. The CDR3 DNA follows: TGTGCCAGCAGTGAAAGGTCAAGGGGAGGGACCCAGTACTTC.

The CDR3 coding sequence is TGTGCCAGCAGTTGGGGGACAGGGATCTTTCATGAGCAGTTCTTC. Its protein product is CASSWGTGIFHEQFF. This chain uses TRBV9 with TRBJ2-1; 9 bases map to TRBD1. This CDR3 spans 15 amino acids. Per the germline V gene, CDR1 is SGDLS and CDR2 is YYNGEE. V was pared by 5 bases and J by 8 bases, with 11 bases of the junction left unmatched. The full variable domain, in which reference TRBV9 and TRBJ2-1 provide the parts outside the CDR3, is DSGVTQTPKHLITATGQRVTLRCSPRSGDLSVYWYQQSLDQGLQFLIQYYNGEERAKGNILERFSAQQFPDLHSELNLSSLELGDSALYFCASSWGTGIFHEQFFGPGTRLTVL.

This clone was seen a few times. The CDR3 nucleotides are TGTGCCAGCAGTGCAGGGAACACCGGGGAGCTGTTTTTT. Protein product: CASSAGNTGELFF. The rearrangement uses TRBV2 and TRBJ2-2; D ambiguous. Trimming removed 4 bases from V and 1 base from J, with 4 bases in between. This CDR3 region has 13 residues. The germline CDR1 and CDR2 sequences are SNHLY and FYNNEI.

The chain couples TRBV28 to TRBJ2-7; a weak D match, TRBD1 (6 bases). Germline loops: CDR1 MDHEN, CDR2 SYDVKM. CDR3 length: 13 residues. V lost 6 bases and J lost 3, with 12 bases in between. CDR3 residues: CASSTRTDYEQYF. Written as DNA, the CDR3 is TGTGCCAGCAGCACCCGGACAGACTACGAGCAGTACTTC.

The CDR3 sequence is CASSRRGTGNYEQYF. The DNA for the CDR3 is TGTGCCAGCAGCAGGAGGGGGACAGGGAACTACGAGCAGTACTTC. This rearrangement joins TRBV27 to TRBJ2-7; 9 bases are shared with TRBD1. CDR1 is MNHEY, CDR2 SMNVEV, per germline (reference sequence). V lost 6 bases, J lost 3 bases, and 9 bases stayed unmatched. This CDR3 has 15 residues.

The chain combines TRBV28 with TRBJ2-3; the D is unclear. Between the trimmed V and J ends, which lost 6 bases and 5 bases, there was a span of 15 bases. The CDR3 spans 14 residues. Germline CDR1 and CDR2: MDHEN and SYDVKM. CDR3 sequence (DNA): TGTGCCAGCAGCCCCCAGACGCGACTAGATACGCAGTATTTT. This codes for CASSPQTRLDTQYF.

This chain joins TRBV28 and TRBJ1-2; 8 nucleotides match TRBD1. The V gene end was trimmed by 6 bases and the J gene end by 8 bases; junction bases not matched to a gene: 8. The CDR3 is made up of 13 amino acids. Per germline, CDR1 MDHEN and CDR2 SYDVKM. The CDR3 bases are TGTGCCAGCAGCCAGGACAGGGTCGACGGCTACACCTTC. Its protein is CASSQDRVDGYTF.

The rearrangement joins TRBV18 to TRBJ2-3; 11 bases are shared with TRBD1. The CDR3 runs to 20 residues. V shed 3 bases and J 1 base; nucleotides not matched to a gene: 15. Germline CDR1 KGHSH, CDR2 LQKENI. In nucleotides, the CDR3 is TGTGCCAGCTCACCTTCTTTCCGGACAGGGGGCCCCCTATGCACAGATACGCAGTATTTT. Protein product: CASSPSFRTGGPLCTDTQYF.

On this clone itself: The same CDR3 is also encoded by other DNA sequences in this sample. The chain uses TRBV2 and TRBJ1-5; TRBD1 matches 7 bases. CDR3 length: 14 residues. V shed 5 bases, J shed 2 bases, and the junction held 3 bases outside the gene matches. The germline CDR1 and CDR2 sequences are SNHLY and FYNNEI. CDR3 in DNA: TGTGCCAGCAGTCGTACAGGGGGCAATCAGCCCCAGCATTTT. Its translation: CASSRTGGNQPQHF.

The chain couples TRBV4-2 to TRBJ2-7; 11 nucleotides align to TRBD2. Per germline, CDR1 LGHNA and CDR2 YNFKEQ. This CDR3 is 16 amino acids long. V shed 3 bases, J shed 5 bases, and the junction held 9 bases outside the gene matches. DNA for the CDR3: TGTGCCAGCAGCCATGTCCCGGGACTAGCGGCCCACGAGCAGTACTTC. Amino acids: CASSHVPGLAAHEQYF.

This clone was recorded a few times. The chain joins TRBV4-1 to TRBJ2-1; 8 bases are shared with TRBD2. V was clipped by 3 bases and J by 5 bases; unmatched bases: 3. The CDR3 is 14 residues long. Germline loops: CDR1 MGHRA, CDR2 YSYEKL. CDR3 residues: CASSQISGNNEQFF. In DNA form, the CDR3 reads TGCGCCAGCAGCCAGATTAGCGGGAACAATGAGCAGTTCTTC.

The chain is built from TRBV6-5 and TRBJ2-1, with 8 positions matching TRBD1. J was trimmed by 1 base and V by 8 bases; bases with no gene match: 1. This CDR3 is 13 amino acids long. Germline CDR1 MNHEY, CDR2 SVGAGI. In DNA form, the CDR3 reads TGTGCCAGCCAGGGGGCATCCTACAATGAGCAGTTCTTC. Protein sequence: CASQGASYNEQFF.

V is TRBV7-6 and J is TRBJ1-1; weak D call: TRBD1 (6 bases). The germline CDR1 and CDR2 sequences are SGHVS and FNYEAQ. The length of the CDR3 is 13 residues. With 3 bases removed from V and 4 bases from J, the gap between germline ends came to 9 bases. The chain's CDR3 is CASSFTGFTEAFF. The CDR3, as DNA: TGTGCCAGCAGCTTCACAGGGTTCACTGAAGCTTTCTTT.

This clone was observed a few times. This chain joins TRBV7-9 and TRBJ1-2; no definite D call. The CDR3 sequence is 13 residues long. Germline V gene data show CDR1 as SEHNR and CDR2 as FQNEAQ (reference sequence). With 5 bases removed from V and 4 bases from J, the gap between germline ends came to 11 bases. CDR3 coding DNA: TGTGCCAGCAGCCTCTCCGACTTCTATGGCTACACCTTC. Translating it yields CASSLSDFYGYTF.

V and J are TRBV2 and TRBJ2-1, with 8 bases identical to TRBD2. Per the germline V gene, CDR1 is SNHLY and CDR2 is FYNNEI. The CDR3 extends over 16 amino acids. With V trimmed by 4 bases and J by 0 bases, 5 bases remained unmatched. The CDR3 nucleotides are TGTGCCAGCAGTGGGGAGCGGGAGCTCTCCTACAATGAGCAGTTCTTC. It encodes CASSGERELSYNEQFF.

The J gene is TRBJ2-3, the V gene TRBV7-2, with D possibly matching TRBD1 (6 bases). Germline-derived CDR1 and CDR2 are SGHTA and FQGNSA. This CDR3 comprises 13 residues. Trimming pared 2 bases from V and 5 bases from J, leaving 8 bases between. CDR3 bases: TGTGCCAGCAGCTTAATCAGGGGAGATACGCAGTATTTT. Translated, it gives CASSLIRGDTQYF.

The chain employs TRBV30 and TRBJ2-7; TRBD1 is a possible D gene (6 bases). The CDR3 spans 12 residues. Germline CDR1 and CDR2: GTSNPN and SVGIG (reference sequence). Trimming removed 2 bases at V and 3 bases at J, with 8 bases between. The CDR3 protein is CAWSKGGYEQYF. The CDR3 DNA follows: TGTGCCTGGAGTAAAGGGGGCTACGAGCAGTACTTC.

This clone occurred a few times. This chain joins TRBV7-9 and TRBJ1-4, with TRBD1 matching over 10 bases. The germline gives CDR1 SEHNR, CDR2 FQNEAQ (reference sequence). The CDR3 is made up of 15 amino acids. Trimming at V came to 3 bases and at J to 5 bases, leaving 3 bases not matched to a gene. The CDR3 loop reads CASSFRGQGNEKLFF. The CDR3 DNA follows: TGTGCCAGCAGCTTTCGGGGACAGGGGAATGAAAAACTGTTTTTT.